These 9 T cell receptor beta chains originate from one sample sequenced in a study of regulatory T cells in long-lasting Graves disease. Sequencing libraries for TCR beta were prepared with iRepertoire HTBI primers and Arm-PCR of CDR3 regions. TCRdb itself ran the multiplex PCR reads through MiXCR, one entry per CDR3 protein. The data show under 450,000 distinct CDR3 sequences, 23% seen once. Time point specified: persistent/refractory GD, antithyroid drugs over 5 years with positive TRAb. From PBMCs, RNA was extracted and then used to make the TCR library. Here the sequenced sample was peripheral blood mononuclear cells (PBMCs), taken when the disease was refractory, from a patient treated with antithyroid drugs. These receptors were collected from a female donor with Graves disease.

The chain couples TRBV27 to TRBJ2-6; D is possibly TRBD1 (6 bases). CDR1 is MNHEY and CDR2 is SMNVEV in the germline V gene (reference sequence). V shed 5 bases and J shed 0 bases, with 20 bases lying between them. The CDR3 sequence is 19 residues long. CDR3 region: CASSPSLPGVSSGANVLTF. CDR3 DNA: TGTGCCAGCAGTCCATCCCTGCCAGGGGTTTCCTCTGGGGCCAACGTCCTGACTTTC. Looking up the rest from reference TRBV27 and TRBJ2-6 gives the full variable domain: EAQVTQNPRYLITVTGKKLTVTCSQNMNHEYMSWYRQDPGLGLRQIYYSMNVEVTDKGDVPEGYKVSRKEKRNFPLILESPSPNQTSLYFCASSPSLPGVSSGANVLTFGAGSRLTVL.

This clonotype was observed many times. The gene calls are TRBV6-1 and TRBJ2-7, with D perhaps TRBD2 (8 bases). Between the trimmed V and J ends, which lost 6 bases and 1 base, there was a span of 19 bases. CDR1 and CDR2 from the germline V gene are MNHNS and SASEGT. This CDR3 has 16 amino acids. The CDR3 bases are TGTGCCAGCAGGCAGGGGGGAACTAGCGGTTCCTACGAGCAGTACTTC. It specifies CASRQGGTSGSYEQYF.

With regard to this clonotype: This is likely an artifact of a read error, given a far larger clone one base away. Likely a read error: the CDR3 ends without its conserved phenylalanine or tryptophan. The chain has TRBV7-2 and TRBJ2-5; 8 positions agree with TRBD2. From germline, CDR1 is SGHTA and CDR2 FQGNSA. The length of the CDR3 is 15 residues. The V gene end was trimmed by 6 bases and the J gene end by 4 bases; junction bases not matched to a gene: 10. This CDR3 reads CASSEGAGGGETQYC. Here the CDR3 DNA reads TGTGCCAGCAGTGAAGGGGCGGGAGGAGGAGAGACCCAGTACTGC.

This clonotype was recorded many times. V usage is TRBV27 and J usage is TRBJ2-5; 9 bases match TRBD2. Per germline, CDR1 MNHEY and CDR2 SMNVEV (reference sequence). Trimming cost V 6 bases and J 4 bases; bases outside gene matches: 18. The CDR3 is 18 residues long. This CDR3 is CASSPTFGLAGFIETQYF. The CDR3 bases are TGTGCCAGCAGCCCAACCTTTGGGCTAGCGGGATTCATAGAGACCCAGTACTTC.

V is TRBV5-1 and J is TRBJ2-2; TRBD2 agrees at 9 bases. J was trimmed by 7 bases and V by 3 bases; bases with no gene match: 13. This CDR3 contains 17 residues. In germline, CDR1 is SGHRS, CDR2 YFSETQ. CDR3: CASSYNREIAGDGELFF. CDR3 in DNA: TGCGCCAGCAGCTACAACCGGGAAATAGCGGGAGACGGGGAGCTGTTTTTT.

This chain links TRBV27 with TRBJ2-5; 10 positions agree with TRBD2. The length of the CDR3 is 16 residues. Germline assignment: CDR1 MNHEY and CDR2 SMNVEV (reference sequence). The trim removed 0 bases at V and 1 base at J, leaving 2 bases unmatched. The CDR3 bases are TGTGCCAGCAGTTTATCTCCTAGCGGGAGCCAAGAGACCCAGTACTTC. This gives the protein CASSLSPSGSQETQYF.

J is TRBJ2-7 and V is TRBV29-1, with TRBD2 identical over 8 bases. The germline V gene encodes CDR1 SQVTM and CDR2 ANQGSEA. J lost 4 bases, V lost 4 bases, and 9 bases had no gene match. The CDR3 contains 14 residues. The CDR3: CSVAGRGGTYEQYF. DNA for the CDR3: TGCAGCGTTGCGGGACGGGGGGGTACGTACGAGCAGTACTTC.

The CDR3 region is CASSLGDSGANVLTF. CDR3 nucleotide sequence: TGTGCCAGCAGCTTAGGCGACTCTGGGGCCAACGTCCTGACTTTC. The chain joins TRBV5-5 to TRBJ2-6; D is ambiguous. The CDR3 length is 15 residues. Germline V lookup: CDR1 SGHKS, CDR2 YYEKEE (reference sequence). V lost 2 bases to trimming and J lost 0 bases, with 6 bases between them.

V and J are TRBV28 and TRBJ1-2; D unresolved. The V gene's germline CDR1 is MDHEN and CDR2 SYDVKM. Trimming stripped 6 bases from V and 8 bases from J, with 19 bases between. The CDR3 contains 14 residues. The CDR3 DNA reads as TGTGCCAGCAGACCGGGAGATCGATTTTGGGGCTACACCTTC. Protein: CASRPGDRFWGYTF.